The 18 T cell receptor beta chains listed next were all sequenced from one sample in a study of T cells after yellow fever vaccination. MiXCR was run by TCRdb on the 5' RACE reads, yielding one entry per CDR3 protein. Here the sample spans 280,000 or so distinct CDR3 sequences, approximately 10% being singletons. This sample comprised CD4+ T cells sorted from PBMCs, obtained 5 days after the yellow fever booster vaccination. The receptors were gathered from a man between 18 and 35 years old who received the YFV17D yellow fever vaccine.

This clonotype was picked up a small number of times. The CDR3: CASSVVGSNTEAFF. CDR3 nucleotide sequence: TGTGCCAGCAGCGTGGTGGGTTCGAACACTGAAGCTTTCTTT. The chain is built from TRBV9 and TRBJ1-1; D unresolved. The CDR3 loop spans 14 amino acids. The V gene lost 2 bases and the J gene lost 1 base, with 9 bases spanning the gap. In germline, CDR1 is SGDLS, CDR2 YYNGEE.

This clonotype was picked up many times. The chain joins TRBV7-9 to TRBJ2-1, with 9 nucleotides matching TRBD1. V dropped 4 bases and J dropped 0; count of bases not matched to a gene: 19. This CDR3 has 21 residues. Germline CDR1 is SEHNR and CDR2 is FQNEAQ (reference sequence). CDR3 in amino acids: CASSYEKHRDRAFSSYNEQFF. In DNA, the CDR3 is TGTGCCAGCAGCTACGAGAAACACCGGGACAGGGCTTTTAGCTCCTACAATGAGCAGTTCTTC.

This clonotype was detected only once. The chain carries TRBV5-5 and TRBJ2-7; TRBD1 is a possible D gene (6 bases). The CDR3 runs 12 residues. The V end was cut by 7 bases, the J end by 0 bases, with 8 bases between. Germline V lookup: CDR1 SGHKS, CDR2 YYEKEE (reference sequence). The chain's CDR3 is CASQDSSYEQYF. In nucleotides, the CDR3 is TGTGCCAGCCAGGACAGCTCCTACGAGCAGTACTTC.

There are a few counts of this clonotype. This chain links TRBV20-1 with TRBJ2-7; 8 nucleotides match TRBD1. The CDR3 covers 14 residues. With V trimmed by 2 bases and J by 1 base, 4 bases remained unmatched. Germline assignment: CDR1 DFQATT and CDR2 SNEGSKA (reference sequence). This CDR3 reads CSARRTGPSYEQYV. Written as DNA, the CDR3 is TGCAGTGCTAGAAGGACAGGGCCTTCCTACGAGCAGTACGTC.

The table lists this clonotype with many counts. Here the CDR3 reads CASRTGRSTDTQYF. The CDR3 DNA reads TGTGCCAGCAGGACTGGGCGGAGCACAGATACGCAGTATTTT. This chain uses TRBV7-9 with TRBJ2-3; no firm D call. The CDR3 covers 14 residues. Looked up from germline, CDR1 is SEHNR and CDR2 is FQNEAQ (reference sequence). V was trimmed by 6 bases and J by 0 bases, leaving 10 bases between them.

This clonotype was recorded many times. This rearrangement joins TRBV7-2 to TRBJ2-5; TRBD2 is a possible D gene (5 bases). Germline loops: CDR1 SGHTA, CDR2 FQGNSA. The CDR3 length is 15 residues. Trimming cost V 5 bases and J 9 bases, with 22 bases left between them. CDR3 sequence reads: CASSRPEGLPRAQYF. As DNA, the CDR3 is TGTGCCAGCAGCCGTCCCGAAGGACTGCCCCGGGCCCAGTACTTC.

This clonotype was detected only a few times. The chain combines TRBV5-5 with TRBJ2-7, with D tentatively TRBD2 (5 bases). V was clipped by 4 bases and J by 6 bases, with 20 bases between them. The length of the CDR3 is 15 residues. Germline CDR1 is SGHKS and CDR2 is YYEKEE (reference sequence). CDR3 region: CASSPGNRRPSEQYV. DNA for the CDR3: TGTGCCAGCAGCCCGGGGAATCGACGGCCCTCCGAGCAGTACGTC.

This clonotype was detected many times. The chain links TRBV4-1 to TRBJ1-5, with TRBD1 matching over 10 bases. CDR1 is MGHRA and CDR2 is YSYEKL in the germline V gene. CDR3 length: 18 residues. V lost 4 bases, J lost 4 bases, and 13 bases stayed unmatched. CDR3 in DNA: TGCGCCAGCAGCCGGGGACAGGGGACCCTAGGGGTGAATCAGCCCCAGCATTTT. Amino acids: CASSRGQGTLGVNQPQHF.

This clonotype has a handful of counts. J is TRBJ2-3 and V is TRBV5-4, with 10 bases matching TRBD2. CDR3 size: 18 residues. The germline CDR1 and CDR2 sequences are SGHNT and YYREEE (reference sequence). V trimming: 2 bases; J trimming: 5 bases; junction bases outside the gene matches: 14. CDR3 protein: CASSLSGLAGARGDTQYF. The CDR3 DNA reads TGTGCCAGCAGCTTATCAGGTCTAGCGGGGGCCAGGGGAGATACGCAGTATTTT.

The sample holds a few counts of this clonotype. V usage is TRBV15 and J usage is TRBJ1-2; 7 nucleotides match TRBD1. The germline V gene has CDR1 LNHNV and CDR2 YYDKDF (reference sequence). Germline trimming cut 4 bases from V and 1 base from J; bases unmatched to any gene: 6. The length of the CDR3 is 15 residues. CDR3: CATSKGGQVNYGYTF. In DNA, the CDR3 is TGTGCCACCAGCAAAGGTGGACAGGTTAACTATGGCTACACCTTC.

This clonotype was seen many times. This sequence joins TRBV4-1 and TRBJ1-2; D may be TRBD1 (5 bases). The germline V gene has CDR1 MGHRA and CDR2 YSYEKL. V lost 3 bases and J 3 bases, leaving 14 bases between the germline ends. The CDR3 sequence is 15 residues long. The CDR3 loop reads CASSHPPGGDYGYTF. CDR3 nucleotides: TGCGCCAGCAGCCACCCCCCCGGGGGGGACTATGGCTACACCTTC.

The chain is built from TRBV5-1 and TRBJ1-2; unclear D gene. The CDR3 covers 14 residues. The ends were cut back, 1 base at V and 5 bases at J, with 12 bases in the middle. The germline V gene has CDR1 SGHRS and CDR2 YFSETQ. The CDR3 nucleotides are TGCGCCAGCAGCTTGTCTGACCCTCATTATGGCTACACCTTC. This codes for CASSLSDPHYGYTF.

In its sample, this clonotype was seen many times. The J gene is TRBJ2-7, the V gene TRBV20-1; TRBD1 matches 12 bases. Trimming at V came to 0 bases and at J to 5 bases, leaving 8 bases not matched to a gene. This CDR3 is 16 amino acids long. Germline CDR1 DFQATT, CDR2 SNEGSKA (reference sequence). The chain's CDR3 is CSARDLGTGGINEQYF. Here the CDR3 DNA reads TGCAGTGCTAGAGATCTTGGGACAGGGGGCATTAACGAGCAGTACTTC.

A few counts support this clonotype. The rearrangement joins TRBV29-1 to TRBJ2-2; no clear D. From germline, CDR1 is SQVTM and CDR2 ANQGSEA. The CDR3 is made up of 14 amino acids. V was clipped by 6 bases and J by 7 bases, with 18 bases between them. This chain's CDR3 is CSVQAGGRGGELFF. The CDR3 DNA sequence: TGCAGCGTCCAGGCTGGCGGTCGAGGCGGGGAGCTGTTTTTT.

This clonotype was observed a few times. V usage is TRBV3-1 and J usage is TRBJ1-1, with no clear D. Germline V gene lookup returns CDR1 LGHDT and CDR2 YNNKEL (reference sequence). V was pared by 4 bases and J by 0 bases, with 9 bases between. This CDR3 has 14 residues. The CDR3 nucleotides read TGTGCCAGCAGCCGTGTTCTCATGAACACTGAAGCTTTCTTT. Translation: CASSRVLMNTEAFF.

The V gene is TRBV5-1, the J gene TRBJ1-2; D not resolved. V was pared by 0 bases and J by 7 bases, with 10 bases between. This CDR3 has 13 amino acids. The V gene's germline CDR1 is SGHRS and CDR2 YFSETQ. The CDR3 sequence is CASSLEGNGGYTF. CDR3 bases: TGCGCCAGCAGCTTGGAAGGGAATGGTGGCTACACCTTC.

This chain links TRBV20-1 with TRBJ2-5; D could derive from TRBD1 or TRBD2 (6 bases each). V lost 7 bases to trimming and J lost 4 bases, with 16 bases between them. This CDR3 is 13 amino acids long. Per germline, CDR1 DFQATT and CDR2 SNEGSKA (reference sequence). The CDR3 DNA follows: TGCAGTGTGTTTGTCGGGGGCGGAGAGACCCAGTACTTC. It translates to CSVFVGGGETQYF.

The chain joins TRBV4-3 to TRBJ2-2; TRBD1 aligns across 9 bases. V shed 0 bases and J 5 bases; nucleotides not matched to a gene: 7. The CDR3 sequence is 17 residues long. CDR1 is LGHNA and CDR2 is YSLEER in the germline V gene. The CDR3 DNA reads as TGCGCCAGCAGCCAAGATTCGGGGACAGGGAAAACCGGGGAGCTGTTTTTT. Its translation is CASSQDSGTGKTGELFF.